A single sample gave rise to the 6 T cell receptor beta chains below, sequenced in a study of shared clonotypes between healthy human individuals. This table comes from immunoSEQ multiplex PCR, and its TCRdb copy is limited to in-frame clones, with some not included. Of about 1.1 million clones detected, roughly 80% appear once; the ten largest clones hold 0.7% to 0.95%. Sample: memory CD4+ T cells from PBMCs. The subset was: CD45RA-negative fraction. These receptors were taken from a man in his late teens or twenties in good health. Some clones in this sample may be carry-over from other donors' samples.

A note on this clone: A far larger clone is only one base removed, so a read error is likely. V gene TRBV10-2 combines with J gene TRBJ1-3, with D unresolved. The germline V and J ends were trimmed by 6 bases and 0 bases, with 6 bases remaining between them. Germline assignment: CDR1 WSHSY and CDR2 SAAADI. CDR3 length: 13 amino acids. The CDR3 nucleotides read TGCGCCAGCAGGGGCAGCTCTGGAAACACCATATATTTT. Translating gives CASRGSSGNTIYF.

The chain is built from TRBV5-1 and TRBJ2-3, with unresolved D. CDR1 is SGHRS and CDR2 is YFSETQ in the germline V gene. Trimming cost V 3 bases and J 2 bases, with 10 bases left between them. This CDR3 has 14 amino acids. The DNA of the CDR3 is TGCGCCAGCAGCTCGGACGGTTACACAGATACGCAGTATTTT. This codes for CASSSDGYTDTQYF. Together with reference TRBV5-1 and TRBJ2-3, the CDR3 gives the full variable domain: KAGVTQTPRYLIKTRGQQVTLSCSPISGHRSVSWYQQTPGQGLQFLFEYFSETQRNKGNFPGRFSGRQFSNSRSEMNVSTLELGDSALYLCASSSDGYTDTQYFGPGTRLTVL.

This clone has a handful of counts. The chain has TRBV11-2 and TRBJ1-1; D ambiguous. V lost 2 bases and J lost 5, with 12 bases in between. Germline V gene lookup returns CDR1 SGHAT and CDR2 FQNNGV. There are 14 residues in the CDR3. CDR3 sequence (DNA): TGTGCCAGCAGCTTAAGAGGGCGGGAGACTGAAGCTTTCTTT. Translated, it gives CASSLRGRETEAFF.

Only a few counts were recorded for this clone. The genes are TRBV7-3 and TRBJ1-2; D is unresolved. V gave up 4 bases and J gave up 5 bases, with 8 bases separating them. The CDR3 has 12 amino acids. CDR1 and CDR2 (germline): SGHTA, FQGTGA. The CDR3 sequence is CASSSPGYGYTF. For the CDR3, the DNA is TGTGCCAGCAGCTCGCCGGGTTATGGCTACACCTTC.

In nucleotides, the CDR3 is TGTGCCATCAGTGACTGGGGACACCAAGATCAGCCCCAGCATTTT. This sequence encodes CAISDWGHQDQPQHF. The chain joins TRBV10-3 to TRBJ1-5, with a weak D call TRBD1 (6 bases). The CDR3 covers 15 residues. CDR1 and CDR2 (germline): ENHRY, SYGVKD. V dropped 3 bases and J dropped 5 bases, with 14 bases sitting between them.

V gene TRBV2 combines with J gene TRBJ2-5; D may correspond to TRBD1 or TRBD2 (5 bases each). Trimming took off 10 bases at V and 2 bases at J, with 20 bases between the two ends. CDR1 SNHLY and CDR2 FYNNEI come from the germline V gene. CDR3 size: 15 residues. The CDR3 DNA reads TGTGCCATCCAGCGGAAGGGGTCCCCTCAAGAGACCCAGTACTTC. Encoded protein: CAIQRKGSPQETQYF.